One sample yielded the 26 T cell receptor beta chains listed below, sequenced in a study of T cell responses to AZD1222 COVID-19 vaccine. Some clones are missing from TCRdb's copy, which holds only in-frame ones; the method was immunoSEQ multiplex PCR. The table records about 120,000 clones, more than 85% of them present only once. The input for sequencing was peripheral blood, taken on day 0 of AZD1222 vaccination. Receptors were obtained from an adult in good health.

The rearrangement links TRBV29-1 to TRBJ2-5, with a possible D match to TRBD1 (6 bases). Trimming took off 5 bases at V and 4 bases at J, with 11 bases between the two ends. From germline, CDR1 is SQVTM and CDR2 ANQGSEA. The CDR3 totals 12 residues. The chain's CDR3 is CSVHRVIETQYF. As DNA, the CDR3 is TGCAGCGTTCACAGGGTTATAGAGACCCAGTACTTC.

The chain joins TRBV7-8 to TRBJ1-1; no firm D call. Germline V gene sequence: CDR1 SGHVS, CDR2 FQNEAQ. The CDR3 is 13 amino acids. Trimming stripped 1 base from V and 4 bases from J, with 7 bases between. CDR3 amino acids: CASSLDGVTEAFF. Here the CDR3 DNA reads TGTGCCAGCAGCTTAGACGGGGTCACTGAAGCTTTCTTT.

The V gene is TRBV27, the J gene TRBJ2-3; TRBD2 might be the D (6 bases). From germline, CDR1 is MNHEY and CDR2 SMNVEV (reference sequence). This CDR3 is built from 14 residues. Trimming left V 5 bases short and J 0 bases short, with 9 bases between. The CDR3 here is CASSISGSTDTQYF. The CDR3 DNA sequence: TGTGCCAGCAGTATAAGCGGGAGCACAGATACGCAGTATTTT.

This clone has a single count. The chain carries TRBV20-1 and TRBJ2-7; 7 bases are shared with TRBD1. The CDR3 consists of 11 residues. The ends lost 8 bases at V and 6 bases at J; junction bases unmatched: 7. The germline gives CDR1 DFQATT, CDR2 SNEGSKA (reference sequence). CDR3 DNA: TGCAGTCTGAGACAGGGTCTCGAGCAGTACTTC. Its protein product is CSLRQGLEQYF.

V is TRBV29-1 and J is TRBJ2-7; 7 nucleotides match TRBD1. V was clipped by 8 bases and J by 8 bases; unmatched bases: 12. The CDR3 totals 12 residues. CDR1 and CDR2 from the germline V gene are SQVTM and ANQGSEA. CDR3: CSPQGTAFKQYF. The DNA of the CDR3 is TGCAGCCCCCAAGGGACAGCCTTCAAGCAGTACTTC.

The chain carries TRBV4-2 and TRBJ2-5; no clear D. The CDR3 is 15 amino acids. V gave up 0 bases and J gave up 2 bases, with 10 bases separating them. Germline CDR1 LGHNA, CDR2 YNFKEQ. The CDR3 DNA is TGTGCCAGCAGCCAAGAATGGCGGCAACAAGAGACCCAGTACTTC. This sequence encodes CASSQEWRQQETQYF.

The V call is TRBV9, the J call TRBJ2-3, with 8 positions matching TRBD2. CDR1 is SGDLS and CDR2 is YYNGEE in the germline V gene. V shed 3 bases, J shed 1 base, and the junction held 7 bases outside the gene matches. There are 16 residues in the CDR3. CDR3 loop: CASSAGLGGGTDTQYF. DNA for the CDR3: TGTGCCAGCAGCGCAGGCCTCGGGGGGGGCACAGATACGCAGTATTTT.

The chain employs TRBV11-2 and TRBJ2-7, with 8 bases aligning to TRBD2. The CDR3 consists of 14 residues. Germline values: CDR1 SGHAT, CDR2 FQNNGV. V lost 4 bases and J lost 2; bases outside the gene matches: 4. CDR3 in amino acids: CASSSAGGAYEQYF. DNA for the CDR3: TGTGCCAGCAGCTCCGCGGGAGGAGCCTACGAGCAGTACTTC.

As DNA, the CDR3 is TGTGCCAGCAGCCACGGAGCTGGGCTTAATTCACCCCTCCACTTT. Translation gives CASSHGAGLNSPLHF. V is TRBV5-4 and J is TRBJ1-6; unclear D gene. This CDR3 has 15 amino acids. V was pared by 4 bases and J by 6 bases, with 14 bases between. Germline V lookup: CDR1 SGHNT, CDR2 YYREEE (reference sequence).

The rearrangement joins TRBV30 to TRBJ1-5, with unresolved D. The germline CDR1 and CDR2 sequences are GTSNPN and SVGIG (reference sequence). V lost 0 bases, J lost 1 base, and 7 bases lay in between. This CDR3 is built from 14 residues. CDR3 region: CAWSVTRSNQPQHF. Here the CDR3 DNA reads TGTGCCTGGAGTGTTACGCGGAGCAATCAGCCCCAGCATTTT.

This clone was seen a single time. J is TRBJ2-3 and V is TRBV29-1, with D maybe TRBD2 (5 bases). The CDR3 has 14 residues. CDR1 SQVTM and CDR2 ANQGSEA come from the germline V gene. Between the trimmed V and J ends, which lost 4 bases and 0 bases, there was a span of 11 bases. The CDR3: CSVGQRRSTDTQYF. The CDR3 DNA follows: TGCAGCGTTGGTCAGCGGAGAAGCACAGATACGCAGTATTTT.

The chain links TRBV7-9 to TRBJ1-5; unclear D gene. Germline V lookup: CDR1 SEHNR, CDR2 FQNEAQ (reference sequence). Trimming took 3 bases from V and 4 from J, leaving 7 bases between them. The CDR3 spans 13 residues. The CDR3 spells CASSFSGNQPQHF. Written as DNA, the CDR3 is TGTGCCAGCAGCTTCTCCGGGAATCAGCCCCAGCATTTT.

This rearrangement joins TRBV9 to TRBJ2-3; unclear D gene. CDR1 is SGDLS, CDR2 YYNGEE, per germline. V lost 0 bases and J lost 0, with 5 bases in between. The CDR3 runs to 14 residues. The CDR3 DNA reads TGTGCCAGCAGCGTAGGGCCTAGCACAGATACGCAGTATTTT. Encoded protein: CASSVGPSTDTQYF. Drawing the rest from reference TRBV9 and TRBJ2-3, the complete variable domain is DSGVTQTPKHLITATGQRVTLRCSPRSGDLSVYWYQQSLDQGLQFLIQYYNGEERAKGNILERFSAQQFPDLHSELNLSSLELGDSALYFCASSVGPSTDTQYFGPGTRLTVL.

The chain uses TRBV18 and TRBJ1-4, with a tentative D call TRBD1 (5 bases). The CDR3 sequence is 11 residues long. V shed 5 bases and J shed 11 bases, with 9 bases lying between them. Germline lookup yields CDR1 KGHSH and CDR2 LQKENI. This CDR3 is CASSGADKLFF. CDR3 nucleotide sequence: TGTGCCAGCTCAGGGGCCGATAAACTGTTTTTT.

The chain recombines TRBV30 with TRBJ2-1; 10 bases match TRBD2. Germline V gene data show CDR1 as GTSNPN and CDR2 as SVGIG (reference sequence). The trim removed 8 bases at V and 9 bases at J, leaving 10 bases unmatched. The CDR3 loop spans 13 amino acids. The CDR3 loop is CARGEIAGGEQFF. CDR3 in DNA: TGTGCCCGCGGAGAAATAGCGGGAGGTGAGCAGTTCTTC.

CDR3 region: CASSIQSGSGYEQYF. CDR3 nucleotide sequence: TGCGCCAGCAGCATTCAAAGCGGGAGTGGCTACGAGCAGTACTTC. V and J are TRBV5-1 and TRBJ2-7; TRBD2 aligns across 8 bases. Trimming took 4 bases from V and 3 from J; bases not matched to a gene: 9. Germline V gives CDR1 SGHRS, CDR2 YFSETQ. This CDR3 contains 15 residues.

This clone was seen only a few times. The chain uses TRBV19 and TRBJ2-1; 7 bases line up with TRBD2. After removal of 1 base from V and 5 bases from J, the junction contained 8 bases not matched to a gene. Looked up from germline, CDR1 is LNHDA and CDR2 is SQIVND (reference sequence). The CDR3 contains 16 residues. CDR3 in DNA: TGTGCCAGTAGTATAGCCGGGGGAGGGCCCCACAATGAGCAGTTCTTC. Protein sequence: CASSIAGGGPHNEQFF.

V is TRBV6-5 and J is TRBJ1-2; no firm D call. Trimming took off 6 bases at V and 4 bases at J, with 9 bases between the two ends. The CDR3 totals 12 residues. Germline CDR1 and CDR2: MNHEY and SVGAGI. The CDR3 sequence is CASRAEVYGYTF. The CDR3 DNA sequence: TGTGCCAGCAGGGCAGAGGTCTATGGCTACACCTTC.

For the CDR3, the DNA is TGTGCCAGCAGCTTATTTCCAGGGCCCTCTGGAAACACCATATATTTT. Its protein is CASSLFPGPSGNTIYF. The chain recombines TRBV11-3 with TRBJ1-3; a possible D gene is TRBD1 (5 bases). Germline assignment: CDR1 SGHNT and CDR2 YENEEA. The ends were cut back, 2 bases at V and 0 bases at J, with 11 bases in the middle. The CDR3 totals 16 residues.

The V gene is TRBV5-1, the J gene TRBJ2-1, with 7 bases lining up with TRBD1. Germline V lookup: CDR1 SGHRS, CDR2 YFSETQ. CDR3 length equals 15 residues. V lost 5 bases, J lost 9 bases, and 14 bases stayed unmatched. The chain's CDR3 is CASSGFETGKGEQFF. The DNA for the CDR3 is TGCGCCAGCAGTGGTTTCGAGACAGGGAAAGGTGAGCAGTTCTTC.

This chain joins TRBV28 and TRBJ2-1; TRBD2 matches 10 bases. The CDR3 runs 15 residues. The V gene end was trimmed by 4 bases and the J gene end by 8 bases; junction bases not matched to a gene: 8. Germline values: CDR1 MDHEN, CDR2 SYDVKM. DNA for the CDR3: TGTGCCAGCAGTTCCAGCGGGAGGGCCGCGGATGAGCAGTTCTTC. Its protein product is CASSSSGRAADEQFF.

This chain joins TRBV30 and TRBJ1-1, with TRBD1 identical over 7 bases. The CDR3 has 15 amino acids. Looked up from germline, CDR1 is GTSNPN and CDR2 is SVGIG (reference sequence). V lost 3 bases and J lost 0; bases outside the gene matches: 7. The CDR3 protein is CAWSPGTAMNTEAFF. The CDR3 coding sequence is TGTGCCTGGAGCCCGGGGACAGCCATGAACACTGAAGCTTTCTTT.

The chain joins TRBV28 to TRBJ1-5, with TRBD1 matching 7 bases. With V trimmed by 6 bases and J by 4 bases, 9 bases remained unmatched. Germline V CDR1 and CDR2: MDHEN, SYDVKM. The CDR3 covers 15 residues. The CDR3, as DNA: TGTGCCAGCAGCGACGGGACAGCTAAGAATCAGCCCCAGCATTTT. Protein sequence: CASSDGTAKNQPQHF.

V gene TRBV19 combines with J gene TRBJ2-6, with a tentative D call TRBD2 (6 bases). V lost 4 bases and J lost 0, with 19 bases in between. The CDR3 runs to 19 residues. CDR1 and CDR2 from the germline V gene are LNHDA and SQIVND (reference sequence). CDR3 sequence: CASSRPAGGGPSGANVLTF. Here the CDR3 DNA reads TGTGCCAGTAGTAGACCCGCCGGGGGTGGTCCCTCTGGGGCCAACGTCCTGACTTTC.

This sequence joins TRBV15 and TRBJ2-7, with 7 positions matching TRBD2. The V and J ends lost 1 base and 7 bases, in that order; junction bases with no gene match: 4. This CDR3 has 13 amino acids. The germline V gene has CDR1 LNHNV and CDR2 YYDKDF (reference sequence). CDR3 residues: CATSRGRGGEQYF. The CDR3 DNA follows: TGTGCCACCAGCAGAGGGAGGGGAGGGGAGCAGTACTTC.

The V gene is TRBV19, the J gene TRBJ1-2; maybe TRBD1 (6 bases). Trimming took 5 bases from V and 7 from J, leaving 17 bases between them. Germline CDR1 and CDR2: LNHDA and SQIVND (reference sequence). This CDR3 region has 14 residues. CDR3 in DNA: TGTGCCAGTAGTCGGGACATGGCCACGGGTGGCTACACCTTC. Translated: CASSRDMATGGYTF.